This TCR beta chain was profiled in a study of T cells in Graves' hyperthyroidism and ophthalmopathy. It was RNA transcripts that yielded the amplified TCR beta CDR3 regions. HTBI primers drove first-round RT-PCR of the TCR CDR3. One entry per CDR3 protein, called by TCRdb with MiXCR from the multiplex PCR reads. The table records 300,000 to 450,000 distinct CDR3 sequences, 13% of them present only once. Trimming cost V 8 bases and J 4 bases; bases outside gene matches: 1. CDR3 length: 13 residues. From germline, CDR1 is SNHLY and CDR2 FYNNEI. Study-wide results and limits: Median prediction lead before ophthalmopathy onset was about 6.3 months with the model.

This clonotype was found many times. Its antigen is currently unknown. The hyperthyroidism patients had all been newly diagnosed, and their disease duration was under 2 months. Their ages ranged from 18 to 65 years. Clinical symptoms, serum thyroxine, TRAb, thyroid ultrasound and orbital computed tomography established diagnosis. What was sequenced was blood. V usage is TRBV2 and J usage is TRBJ2-2; 10 positions match TRBD2. The receptor's source is a man aged 25 to 40 with Graves' hyperthyroidism that later progressed to Graves' ophthalmopathy. CDR3 DNA: TGTGCCAGCGCTAGCGGGGGCACCGGGGAGCTGTTTTTT. Translating gives CASASGGTGELFF. The full variable domain, rest sourced from reference TRBV2 and TRBJ2-2, is EPEVTQTPSHQVTQMGQEVILRCVPISNHLYFYWYRQILGQKVEFLVSFYNNEISEKSEIFDDQFSVERPDGSNFTLKIRSTKLEDSAMYFCASASGGTGELFFGEGSRLTVL.